What follows are 8 T cell receptor beta chains derived from one specimen sequenced in a study of neoadjuvant nivolumab and ipilimumab in lung cancer. The table came from immunoSEQ multiplex PCR; TCRdb's copy has only in-frame clones and leaves some out. The sample consists of about 26,000 clones, 65% to 85% of them appearing once. The sequencing here drew on peripheral blood, taken before neoadjuvant nivolumab, alone or with ipilimumab. Receptor source: an adult with non-small cell lung cancer.

V usage is TRBV5-1 and J usage is TRBJ2-7; 8 positions agree with TRBD1. Unmatched junction bases numbered 7, after V lost 0 bases and J lost 5 bases. The CDR3 loop spans 15 amino acids. The germline gives CDR1 SGHRS, CDR2 YFSETQ. CDR3 sequence: CASSLALTGEHEQYF. The CDR3, as DNA: TGCGCCAGCAGCTTGGCGTTGACAGGGGAACACGAGCAGTACTTC.

This chain links TRBV2 with TRBJ2-6; no clear D gene. The germline V and J ends were trimmed by 4 bases and 0 bases, with 13 bases remaining between them. From germline, CDR1 is SNHLY and CDR2 FYNNEI. The CDR3 is made up of 17 amino acids. CDR3 in DNA: TGTGCCAGCAGTGTGTCGGACCCGAGCTCTGGGGCCAACGTCCTGACTTTC. Amino acid sequence: CASSVSDPSSGANVLTF.

The CDR3 region has the DNA TGTGCCAGTAGGTGGACAGGGGAAGGGCAGCCCCAGCATTTT. Translation gives CASRWTGEGQPQHF. This chain uses TRBV19 with TRBJ1-5; TRBD1 agrees at 9 bases. Per the germline V gene, CDR1 is LNHDA and CDR2 is SQIVND (reference sequence). There are 14 residues in the CDR3. With V trimmed by 6 bases and J by 7 bases, 7 bases remained unmatched.

This clone was observed a few times. J is TRBJ2-5 and V is TRBV21-1; the table assigns TRBD2, which was not confirmed against the DNA. TRBV21-1 is designated a pseudogene. This CDR3 is built from 12 residues. The CDR3 nucleotides read TGTGCCAACCCCATTCTAATGGAGACCCAGTACTTC. Amino acid sequence: CANPILMETQYF.

This clone was detected a few times. V and J are TRBV11-1 and TRBJ1-2; D gene uncertain. The CDR3 spans 14 residues. The V end lost 1 base, the J end lost 5 bases, and 11 bases lay between the germline ends. Germline CDR1 SGHAT, CDR2 FQDESV (reference sequence). CDR3 nucleotide sequence: TGTGCCAGCAGCTTAGAGGGCGGAGGGTATGGCTACACCTTC. It yields the protein CASSLEGGGYGYTF.

The rearrangement uses TRBV5-1 and TRBJ1-2; the D gene is possibly TRBD1 (5 bases). V lost 4 bases, J lost 4 bases, and 17 bases lay in between. Germline V lookup: CDR1 SGHRS, CDR2 YFSETQ. The length of the CDR3 is 15 residues. CDR3 amino acids: CASSPDRAPLYGYTF. CDR3 in DNA: TGCGCCAGCAGCCCCGACAGAGCTCCCCTCTATGGCTACACCTTC.

V gene TRBV11-2 combines with J gene TRBJ1-2, with D possibly TRBD1 on 5 matching bases. From germline, CDR1 is SGHAT and CDR2 FQNNGV. The CDR3 loop spans 15 amino acids. The germline V and J ends were trimmed by 5 bases and 3 bases, with 16 bases remaining between them. CDR3 bases: TGTGCCAGCAGCAAACCCTCGGGGGGTCACTATGGCTACACCTTC. It yields the protein CASSKPSGGHYGYTF.

The rearrangement links TRBV11-2 to TRBJ2-1, with D perhaps matching TRBD1 (5 bases). V shed 5 bases and J shed 0 bases, with 11 bases lying between them. CDR3 length: 15 residues. Germline loops: CDR1 SGHAT, CDR2 FQNNGV. The CDR3 region has the DNA TGTGCCAGCAGCCATGGGGCCAGCTCCTACAATGAGCAGTTCTTC. Translation: CASSHGASSYNEQFF. Variable domain in full (rest from reference TRBV11-2 and TRBJ2-1): EAGVAQSPRYKIIEKRQSVAFWCNPISGHATLYWYQQILGQGPKLLIQFQNNGVVDDSQLPKDRFSAERLKGVDSTLKIQPAKLEDSAVYLCASSHGASSYNEQFFGPGTRLTVL.